The 12 T cell receptor beta chains below all came from one sample that was sequenced in a study of beta chain features in type 1 diabetes. Isolated RNA was reverse transcribed in full, so expressed TCRB transcripts were sequenced. Here immunoSEQ multiplex PCR was the method, and the copy in TCRdb shows in-frame clones only, minus some. Of some 230,000 clones detected, around 10% appear once; the ten largest clones hold about 0.037%. Input material: naive CD4+ T cells from blood. These receptors were obtained from a woman aged 18 to 35 in good health.

A few counts support this clone. The chain employs TRBV27 and TRBJ1-1; D possibly corresponds to TRBD1 (5 bases). V gave up 3 bases and J gave up 3 bases, with 17 bases separating them. Germline V lookup: CDR1 MNHEY, CDR2 SMNVEV (reference sequence). CDR3 size: 16 residues. CDR3 nucleotide sequence: TGTGCCAGCAGTTTTTCGTCAGGGATTGATCACACTGAAGCTTTCTTT. It codes for CASSFSSGIDHTEAFF.

In nucleotides, the CDR3 is TGCGCCAGCAGTCCGTCTAAAGGGGCCCATGAAAAACTGTTTTTT. It is translated as CASSPSKGAHEKLFF. The rearrangement uses TRBV23-1 and TRBJ1-4; a possible D gene is TRBD1 (5 bases). TRBV23-1 is placed among ORFs of uncertain function. The CDR3 is 15 amino acids. V lost 4 bases and J lost 6, with 15 bases in between.

This clone was observed a handful of times. This chain uses TRBV5-5 with TRBJ2-1; 8 nucleotides agree with TRBD2. The CDR3 sequence is 17 residues long. Germline loops: CDR1 SGHKS, CDR2 YYEKEE (reference sequence). Trimming removed 0 bases from V and 5 bases from J; junction bases left unmatched: 10. Here the CDR3 DNA reads TGTGCCAGCAGCTTGGATCCGGGACTAGGGAGTAACAATGAGCAGTTCTTC. It codes for CASSLDPGLGSNNEQFF.

This clone has only a few counts. J is TRBJ2-5 and V is TRBV9, with 9 positions matching TRBD1. CDR1 and CDR2 from the germline V gene are SGDLS and YYNGEE. The CDR3 runs 17 residues. Trimming cost V 3 bases and J 7 bases; bases outside gene matches: 16. The CDR3 loop reads CASSATGTGNPRTTQYF. The CDR3 DNA sequence: TGTGCCAGCAGCGCAACCGGGACAGGGAACCCGCGGACGACCCAGTACTTC.

This clone was observed a few times. The chain links TRBV5-1 to TRBJ1-1; D not certain. CDR1 SGHRS and CDR2 YFSETQ come from the germline V gene. The V end lost 0 bases, the J end lost 3 bases, and 12 bases lay between the germline ends. The CDR3 covers 15 residues. Written as DNA, the CDR3 is TGCGCCAGCAGCTTGGGGGCGAGGGCGTACACTGAAGCTTTCTTT. Its translation: CASSLGARAYTEAFF. Complete variable domain (other parts from reference TRBV5-1 and TRBJ1-1): KAGVTQTPRYLIKTRGQQVTLSCSPISGHRSVSWYQQTPGQGLQFLFEYFSETQRNKGNFPGRFSGRQFSNSRSEMNVSTLELGDSALYLCASSLGARAYTEAFFGQGTRLTVV.

This clone was counted between two and nine times. V is TRBV5-1 and J is TRBJ2-2; 10 bases are a match to TRBD2. CDR1 and CDR2 (germline): SGHRS, YFSETQ. This CDR3 has 16 residues. Trimming cost V 3 bases and J 1 base; bases outside gene matches: 3. Here the CDR3 reads CASSSSSGGNTGELFF. CDR3 bases: TGCGCCAGCAGCTCATCTAGCGGGGGGAACACCGGGGAGCTGTTTTTT.

This clone was seen a few times. This chain uses TRBV15 with TRBJ2-7; 10 positions match TRBD1. CDR3 length equals 15 residues. The germline V gene has CDR1 LNHNV and CDR2 YYDKDF (reference sequence). V was pared by 1 base and J by 5 bases, with 5 bases of the junction left unmatched. Here the CDR3 reads CATSRGGTGVNEQYF. For the CDR3, the DNA is TGTGCCACCAGCAGAGGAGGGACAGGGGTGAACGAGCAGTACTTC.

This clone was recorded a few times. The gene calls are TRBV5-4 and TRBJ2-5; a weak D match, TRBD2 (6 bases). CDR1 and CDR2 from the germline V gene are SGHNT and YYREEE (reference sequence). The V gene lost 3 bases and the J gene lost 4 bases, with 16 bases spanning the gap. The CDR3 consists of 15 residues. Here the CDR3 DNA reads TGTGCCAGCAGCTGGGGGGACTCGCCCGGAGAGACCCAGTACTTC. Translated: CASSWGDSPGETQYF.

The chain carries TRBV30 and TRBJ2-6; D is unresolved. CDR1 and CDR2 from the germline V gene are GTSNPN and SVGIG (reference sequence). Trimming took 2 bases from V and 1 from J, leaving 9 bases between them. CDR3 size: 15 residues. CDR3 loop: CAWSLPRSGANVLTF. CDR3 bases: TGTGCCTGGAGTTTACCCAGGTCTGGGGCCAACGTCCTGACTTTC.

Note on this clone: The sample has other DNA sequences that encode this CDR3 too. The chain links TRBV30 to TRBJ2-7; D is possibly TRBD2 (6 bases). Germline V gene lookup returns CDR1 GTSNPN and CDR2 SVGIG (reference sequence). The CDR3 length is 11 residues. V was cut by 0 bases and J by 7 bases, with 7 bases left in between. This CDR3 is CAWSVRGEQYF. CDR3 bases: TGTGCCTGGAGTGTACGGGGGGAGCAGTACTTC.

The chain employs TRBV9 and TRBJ2-3; 7 bases agree with TRBD1. CDR1 is SGDLS, CDR2 YYNGEE, per germline. The CDR3 length is 15 residues. The J segment lost 1 base and the V segment lost 3 bases, leaving 5 bases of the junction unmatched. CDR3 in amino acids: CASSADRVGTDTQYF. Written as DNA, the CDR3 is TGTGCCAGCAGCGCCGACAGGGTGGGCACAGATACGCAGTATTTT.

This clone was observed a few times. The chain links TRBV5-1 to TRBJ2-1; perhaps TRBD1 as D (6 bases). V lost 3 bases and J 8 bases, leaving 15 bases between the germline ends. The CDR3 runs 14 residues. Germline V lookup: CDR1 SGHRS, CDR2 YFSETQ. In nucleotides, the CDR3 is TGCGCCAGCAGCTCGGGACACGGAGGCGATGAGCAGTTCTTC. Translation: CASSSGHGGDEQFF.